The 13 T cell receptor beta chains below all came from one sample that was sequenced in a study of T cells in Graves' hyperthyroidism and ophthalmopathy. Using RNA transcripts as the source, TCR beta CDR3 regions were amplified. The study used the HTBI primer set for a first-round RT-PCR of the TCR CDR3. TCRdb reprocessed the multiplex PCR reads with MiXCR, giving one entry per CDR3 protein. The sample has about 360,000 distinct CDR3 sequences, about 12% seen once; the top ten hold around 9.2%. The material sequenced was blood. These receptors all come from a woman aged 18-29 years with Graves' hyperthyroidism.

This clonotype was seen ten or more times. The chain employs TRBV11-3 and TRBJ1-1; the D is unclear. V lost 5 bases and J 4 bases, leaving 14 bases between the germline ends. CDR1 is SGHNT and CDR2 is YENEEA in the germline V gene. CDR3 length: 14 residues. CDR3 bases: TGTGCCAGCAGCCCAGGTGGAAAGAGCACTGAAGCTTTCTTT. Its translation: CASSPGGKSTEAFF.

V and J are TRBV5-1 and TRBJ1-4; D uncertain. CDR1 is SGHRS and CDR2 is YFSETQ in the germline V gene. With 7 bases removed from V and 7 bases from J, the gap between germline ends came to 17 bases. The CDR3 is 14 residues long. The CDR3 protein is CASGREGRSEKLFF. As DNA, the CDR3 is TGCGCCAGCGGCCGGGAGGGTAGAAGTGAAAAACTGTTTTTT. The full variable domain, with the rest looked up from reference TRBV5-1 and TRBJ1-4, is KAGVTQTPRYLIKTRGQQVTLSCSPISGHRSVSWYQQTPGQGLQFLFEYFSETQRNKGNFPGRFSGRQFSNSRSEMNVSTLELGDSALYLCASGREGRSEKLFFGSGTQLSVL.

The sample holds a few counts of this clonotype. This sequence joins TRBV3-1 and TRBJ2-1; TRBD1 or TRBD2 may be the D gene (5 bases each). V lost 9 bases and J 0 bases, leaving 12 bases between the germline ends. Germline-derived CDR1 and CDR2 are LGHDT and YNNKEL (reference sequence). This CDR3 contains 14 residues. The chain's CDR3 is CASGPGTSYNEQFF. CDR3 sequence (DNA): TGTGCCAGTGGGCCTGGGACCTCCTACAATGAGCAGTTCTTC.

This clonotype was seen many times. The rearrangement links TRBV6-2 or TRBV6-3 to TRBJ2-2; D is possibly TRBD2 (5 bases). The germline V gene encodes CDR1 MNHEY and CDR2 SVGEGT. V gave up 7 bases and J gave up 3 bases, with 15 bases separating them. The CDR3 contains 15 residues. The CDR3 region has the DNA TGTGCCAGCATCACCACTAGGCCAGACACCGGGGAGCTGTTTTTT. Its translation: CASITTRPDTGELFF.

This clonotype was seen only a few times. The V call is TRBV7-8, the J call TRBJ2-5; D is perhaps TRBD1 (6 bases). V was clipped by 5 bases and J by 13 bases, with 14 bases between them. CDR3 length equals 11 residues. Germline loops: CDR1 SGHVS, CDR2 FQNEAQ. The CDR3 DNA reads as TGTGCCAGCAGCCAGGACAGAGAGAGGTACTTC. Residues: CASSQDRERYF.

The CDR3 protein is CSATGGMIYNEQFF. CDR3 sequence (DNA): TGCAGTGCTACTGGGGGCATGATCTACAATGAGCAGTTCTTC. The rearrangement uses TRBV20-1 and TRBJ2-1; weak D call: TRBD1 (6 bases). This CDR3 has 14 residues. Germline V gene lookup returns CDR1 DFQATT and CDR2 SNEGSKA (reference sequence). V dropped 4 bases and J dropped 3 bases, with 13 bases sitting between them.

This clonotype occurred many times. V and J are TRBV20-1 and TRBJ1-2; 9 bases map to TRBD1. Per germline, CDR1 DFQATT and CDR2 SNEGSKA (reference sequence). The CDR3 runs to 13 residues. Trimming cost V 4 bases and J 3 bases; bases outside gene matches: 3. The CDR3 bases are TGCAGTGCTAACAGGGGGCCGGACTATGGCTACACCTTC. Its translation: CSANRGPDYGYTF.

This rearrangement joins TRBV9 to TRBJ2-1; 12 bases map to TRBD2. The V and J ends lost 0 bases and 2 bases, in that order; junction bases with no gene match: 9. This CDR3 comprises 19 residues. Germline V gene data show CDR1 as SGDLS and CDR2 as YYNGEE. The CDR3 loop is CASSVGGQLAGGPYNEQFF. In DNA form, the CDR3 reads TGTGCCAGCAGCGTAGGGGGGCAGCTAGCGGGGGGGCCCTACAATGAGCAGTTCTTC.

This clonotype occurred many times. V gene TRBV5-1 combines with J gene TRBJ1-6; the D gene is possibly TRBD1 (6 bases). Trimming left V 4 bases short and J 9 bases short, with 17 bases between. Germline assignment: CDR1 SGHRS and CDR2 YFSETQ. The CDR3 runs to 15 residues. The CDR3 nucleotides read TGCGCCAGCAGCCCGCCGGACGGGGGCGCTTCACCCCTCCACTTT. Translating it yields CASSPPDGGASPLHF. Using reference TRBV5-1 and TRBJ1-6 for the parts outside the CDR3, the full variable domain is KAGVTQTPRYLIKTRGQQVTLSCSPISGHRSVSWYQQTPGQGLQFLFEYFSETQRNKGNFPGRFSGRQFSNSRSEMNVSTLELGDSALYLCASSPPDGGASPLHFGNGTRLTVT.

This clonotype turned up a few times. The chain links TRBV19 to TRBJ2-2; D gene unclear. Germline loops: CDR1 LNHDA, CDR2 SQIVND (reference sequence). The V and J ends lost 3 bases and 7 bases respectively, with 12 bases between them. The length of the CDR3 is 14 residues. The CDR3 sequence: CASSMTGIGGELFF. The CDR3 region has the DNA TGTGCCAGTAGTATGACCGGAATAGGCGGGGAGCTGTTTTTT.

Only a few counts were recorded for this clonotype. This could be a read error, since a much larger clone is one nucleotide away. In this CDR3 the conserved last residue, phenylalanine or tryptophan, is missing, so a read error is likely. This sequence joins TRBV6-2 or TRBV6-3 and TRBJ2-7, with 12 bases matching TRBD2. This CDR3 is 15 amino acids long. Germline V gene data show CDR1 as MNHEY and CDR2 as SVGEGT. After removal of 0 bases from V and 5 bases from J, the junction contained 2 bases not matched to a gene. The CDR3: CASSYSTSGSNEQYL. The DNA of the CDR3 is TGTGCCAGCAGTTACTCGACTAGCGGGAGTAACGAGCAGTACCTC.

Ten or more counts support this clonotype. The chain is built from TRBV5-6 and TRBJ2-3, with D possibly being TRBD1 (5 bases). The V and J ends lost 4 bases and 5 bases respectively, with 11 bases between them. The CDR3 extends over 13 amino acids. CDR1 is SGHDT and CDR2 is YYEEEE in the germline V gene. The CDR3 protein is CASSGALGDTQYF. For the CDR3, the DNA is TGTGCCAGCAGCGGGGCTCTCGGAGATACGCAGTATTTT.

The chain has TRBV20-1 and TRBJ2-7, with D perhaps matching TRBD2 (5 bases). V shed 6 bases and J shed 0 bases, with 21 bases lying between them. CDR1 and CDR2 from the germline V gene are DFQATT and SNEGSKA (reference sequence). CDR3 length: 16 residues. In DNA form, the CDR3 reads TGCAGTGCACCACCCCCGGGGTCCCTTAGCTCCTACGAGCAGTACTTC. Amino acids: CSAPPPGSLSSYEQYF.